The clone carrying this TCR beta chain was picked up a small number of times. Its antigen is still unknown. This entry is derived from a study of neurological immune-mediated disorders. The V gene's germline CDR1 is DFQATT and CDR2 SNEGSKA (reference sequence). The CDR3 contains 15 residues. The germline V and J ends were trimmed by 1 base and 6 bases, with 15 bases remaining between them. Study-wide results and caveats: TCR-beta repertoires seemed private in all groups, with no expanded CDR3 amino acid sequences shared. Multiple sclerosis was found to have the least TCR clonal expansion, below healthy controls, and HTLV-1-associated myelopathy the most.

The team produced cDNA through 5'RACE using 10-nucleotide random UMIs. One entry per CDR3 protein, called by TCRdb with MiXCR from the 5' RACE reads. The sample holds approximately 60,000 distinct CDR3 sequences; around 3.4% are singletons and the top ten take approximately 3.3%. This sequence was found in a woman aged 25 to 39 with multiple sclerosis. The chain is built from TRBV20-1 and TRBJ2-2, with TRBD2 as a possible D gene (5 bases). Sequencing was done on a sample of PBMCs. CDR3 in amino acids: CSARARRWRPGELFF. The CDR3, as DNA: TGCAGTGCTAGAGCCAGGCGGTGGAGGCCCGGGGAGCTGTTTTTT.